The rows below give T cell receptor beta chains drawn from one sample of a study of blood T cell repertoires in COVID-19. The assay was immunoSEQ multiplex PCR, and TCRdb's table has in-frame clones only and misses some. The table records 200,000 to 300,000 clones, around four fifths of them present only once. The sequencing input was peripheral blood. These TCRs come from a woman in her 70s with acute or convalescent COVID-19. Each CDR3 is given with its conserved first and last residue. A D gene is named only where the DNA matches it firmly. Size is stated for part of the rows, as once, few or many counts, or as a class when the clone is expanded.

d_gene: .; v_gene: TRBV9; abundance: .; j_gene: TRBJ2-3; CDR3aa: CASTRYALLDSTDTQYF; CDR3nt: TGTGCCAGCACCAGATACGCCTTGTTGGACTCCACAGATACGCAGTATTTT
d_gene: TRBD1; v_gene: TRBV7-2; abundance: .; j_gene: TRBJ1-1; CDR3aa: CASRGTGRNTEAFF; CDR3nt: TGTGCCAGCAGGGGGACAGGCAGGAACACTGAAGCTTTCTTT
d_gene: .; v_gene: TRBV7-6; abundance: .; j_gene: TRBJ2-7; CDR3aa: CASSLSVQGPYEQYF; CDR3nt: TGTGCCAGCAGCTTAAGTGTCCAGGGCCCCTACGAGCAGTACTTC
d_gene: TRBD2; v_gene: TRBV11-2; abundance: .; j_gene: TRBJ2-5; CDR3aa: CASSNRLAVQETQYF; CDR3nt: TGTGCCAGCAGCAATAGACTAGCGGTCCAAGAGACCCAGTACTTC
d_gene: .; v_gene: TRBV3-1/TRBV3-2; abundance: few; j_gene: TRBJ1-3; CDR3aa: CASSVNPTPYSGNTIYF; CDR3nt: TGTGCCAGCAGCGTAAACCCAACACCTTATTCTGGAAACACCATATATTTT
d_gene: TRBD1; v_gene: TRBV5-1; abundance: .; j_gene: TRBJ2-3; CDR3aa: CASRWDSLTDTQYF; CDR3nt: TGCGCCAGCAGGTGGGACAGTCTAACAGATACGCAGTATTTT
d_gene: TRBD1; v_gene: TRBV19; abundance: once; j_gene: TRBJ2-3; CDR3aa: CASTQGAGLTLQQYF; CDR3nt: TGTGCCAGCACACAGGGGGCCGGTTTAACCCTCCAGCAGTATTTT
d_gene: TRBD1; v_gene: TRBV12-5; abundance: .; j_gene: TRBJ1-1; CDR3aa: CASGLDRVKAMNTEAFF; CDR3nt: TGTGCTAGTGGTCTTGACAGGGTCAAAGCGATGAACACTGAAGCTTTCTTT
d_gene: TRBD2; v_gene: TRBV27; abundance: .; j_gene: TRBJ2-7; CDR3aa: CASSLGGRATYEQYF; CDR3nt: TGTGCCAGCAGTTTGGGAGGGAGGGCTACCTACGAGCAGTACTTC
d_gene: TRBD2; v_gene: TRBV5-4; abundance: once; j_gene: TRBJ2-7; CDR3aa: CASSPLAGGANEQYF; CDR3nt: TGTGCCAGCAGCCCATTGGCGGGGGGGGCGAACGAGCAGTACTTC
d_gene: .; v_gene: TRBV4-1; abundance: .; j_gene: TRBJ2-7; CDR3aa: CASSQAQNEQYF; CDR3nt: TGCGCCAGCAGCCAAGCTCAGAACGAGCAGTACTTC
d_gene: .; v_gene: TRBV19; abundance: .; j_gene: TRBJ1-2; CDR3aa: CASSIDRLRLDGYTF; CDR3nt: TGTGCCAGTAGTATCGACAGGTTGCGTCTGGATGGCTACACCTTC
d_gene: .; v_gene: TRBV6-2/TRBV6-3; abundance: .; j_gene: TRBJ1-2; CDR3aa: CASSPFGGWDGYTF; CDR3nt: TGTGCCAGCAGCCCCTTTGGGGGCTGGGATGGCTACACCTTC
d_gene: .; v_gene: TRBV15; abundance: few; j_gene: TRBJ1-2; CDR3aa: CATSRDRGSLNYGYTF; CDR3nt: TGTGCCACCAGCAGAGATCGCGGCAGCCTCAACTATGGCTACACCTTC
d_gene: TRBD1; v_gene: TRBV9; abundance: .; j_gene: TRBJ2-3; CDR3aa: CASQTGLGTDTQYF; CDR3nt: TGTGCCAGTCAGACAGGGTTAGGCACAGATACGCAGTATTTT
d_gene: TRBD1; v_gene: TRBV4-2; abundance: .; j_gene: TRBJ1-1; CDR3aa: CASSQGAGQGAEAFF; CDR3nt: TGTGCCAGCAGCCAAGGGGCCGGGCAGGGGGCTGAAGCTTTCTTT
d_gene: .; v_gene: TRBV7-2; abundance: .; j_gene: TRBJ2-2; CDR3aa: CASSLAVTRHGELFF; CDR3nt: TGTGCCAGCAGCTTAGCGGTGACTAGGCACGGGGAGCTGTTTTTT
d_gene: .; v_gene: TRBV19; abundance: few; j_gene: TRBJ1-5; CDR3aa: CARGGGLNQPQHF; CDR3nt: TGTGCCAGGGGCGGGGGCCTTAATCAGCCCCAGCATTTT
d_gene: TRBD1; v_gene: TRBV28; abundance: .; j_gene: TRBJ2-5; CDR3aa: CASSQPGQGKETQYF; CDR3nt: TGTGCCAGCAGCCAGCCGGGACAGGGAAAAGAGACCCAGTACTTC
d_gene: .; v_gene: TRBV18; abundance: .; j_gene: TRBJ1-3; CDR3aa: CASSPFGSGNTIYF; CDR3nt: TGTGCCAGCTCCCCCTTCGGGTCTGGAAACACCATATATTTT
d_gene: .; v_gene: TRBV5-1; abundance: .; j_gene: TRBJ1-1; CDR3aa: CASSLTQGGTEAFF; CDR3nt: TGCGCCAGCAGCTTGACTCAGGGCGGCACTGAAGCTTTCTTT
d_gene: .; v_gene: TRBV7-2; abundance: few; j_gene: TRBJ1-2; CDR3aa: CASSVIQGYGYTF; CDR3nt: TGTGCCAGCAGCGTAATACAGGGCTATGGCTACACCTTC
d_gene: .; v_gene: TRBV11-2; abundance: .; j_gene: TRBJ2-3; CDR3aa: CASSPGADTQYF; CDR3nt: TGTGCCAGCAGCCCAGGGGCAGATACGCAGTATTTT
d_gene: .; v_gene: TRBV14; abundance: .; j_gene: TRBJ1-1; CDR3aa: CASSPQRVPNTEAFF; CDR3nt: TGTGCCAGCAGCCCCCAGAGGGTTCCTAACACTGAAGCTTTCTTT
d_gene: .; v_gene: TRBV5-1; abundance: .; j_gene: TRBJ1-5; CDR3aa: CASSLAGARNQPQHF; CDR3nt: TGCGCCAGCAGCTTGGCAGGGGCGAGAAATCAGCCCCAGCATTTT
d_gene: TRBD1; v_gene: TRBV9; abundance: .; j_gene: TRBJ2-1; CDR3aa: CASRDGTGVYNEQFF; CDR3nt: TGTGCCAGCAGAGACGGGACAGGAGTCTACAATGAGCAGTTCTTC
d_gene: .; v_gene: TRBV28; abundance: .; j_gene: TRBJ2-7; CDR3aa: CASSLPIPLTGGQYF; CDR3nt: TGTGCCAGCAGTTTGCCAATACCCCTTACCGGCGGGCAGTACTTC
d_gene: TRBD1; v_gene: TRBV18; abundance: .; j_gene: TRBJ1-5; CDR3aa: CASSSSGGASQPQHF; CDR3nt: TGTGCCAGCTCATCTTCAGGGGGCGCGAGTCAGCCCCAGCATTTT
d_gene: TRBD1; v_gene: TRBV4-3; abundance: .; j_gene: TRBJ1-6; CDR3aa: CASSQAVPGQAGSPLHF; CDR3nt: TGCGCCAGCAGCCAAGCCGTACCGGGACAGGCAGGGTCACCCCTCCACTTT
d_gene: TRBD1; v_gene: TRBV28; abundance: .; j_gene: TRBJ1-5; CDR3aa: CASTPGQARYSNQPQHF; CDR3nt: TGTGCCAGCACCCCCGGACAGGCTAGGTATAGCAATCAGCCCCAGCATTTT
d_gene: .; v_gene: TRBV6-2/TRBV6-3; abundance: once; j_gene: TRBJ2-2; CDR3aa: CASSREYTGELFF; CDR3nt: TGTGCCAGCAGTAGGGAGTACACCGGGGAGCTGTTTTTT
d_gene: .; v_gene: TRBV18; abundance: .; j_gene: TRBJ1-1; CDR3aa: CASSPSRDIQTEAFF; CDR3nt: TGTGCCAGCTCACCTTCCCGGGACATCCAAACTGAAGCTTTCTTT
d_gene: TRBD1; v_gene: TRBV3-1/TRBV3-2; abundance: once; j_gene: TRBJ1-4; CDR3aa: CASSQGTGGHATNEKLFF; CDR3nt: TGTGCCAGCAGCCAAGGGACAGGGGGCCATGCAACTAATGAAAAACTGTTTTTT
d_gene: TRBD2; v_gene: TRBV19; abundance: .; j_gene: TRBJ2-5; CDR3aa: CASSRAAGGQETQYF; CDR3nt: TGTGCCAGTAGTAGAGCGGCGGGGGGTCAAGAGACCCAGTACTTC
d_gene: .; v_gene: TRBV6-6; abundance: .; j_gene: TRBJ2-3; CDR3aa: CASSLIAGTDTQYF; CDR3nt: TGTGCCAGCAGCTTGATAGCGGGCACAGATACGCAGTATTTT
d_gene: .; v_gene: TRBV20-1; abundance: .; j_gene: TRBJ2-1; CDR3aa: CSAPQRNEQFF; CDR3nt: TGCAGTGCTCCCCAGCGCAATGAGCAGTTCTTC
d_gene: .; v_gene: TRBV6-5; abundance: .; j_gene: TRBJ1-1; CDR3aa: CASTLVPRGGAEAFF; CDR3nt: TGTGCCAGCACCCTGGTCCCCCGGGGGGGCGCTGAAGCTTTCTTT
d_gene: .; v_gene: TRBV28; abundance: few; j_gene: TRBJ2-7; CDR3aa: CASSLKGGSYEQYF; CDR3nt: TGTGCCAGCAGTTTAAAGGGGGGGTCCTACGAGCAGTACTTC
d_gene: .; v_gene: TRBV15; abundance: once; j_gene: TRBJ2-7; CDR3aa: CATSTTQSYEQYF; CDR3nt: TGTGCCACCAGCACGACTCAATCCTACGAGCAGTACTTC
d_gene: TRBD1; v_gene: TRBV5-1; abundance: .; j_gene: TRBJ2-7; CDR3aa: CASKERQGEGEQYF; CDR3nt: TGCGCCAGCAAGGAAAGACAGGGGGAAGGCGAGCAGTACTTC
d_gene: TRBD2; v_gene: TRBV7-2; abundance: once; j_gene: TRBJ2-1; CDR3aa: CASSLVAGVRNEQFF; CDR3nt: TGTGCCAGCAGCTTAGTGGCGGGGGTTCGCAATGAGCAGTTCTTC
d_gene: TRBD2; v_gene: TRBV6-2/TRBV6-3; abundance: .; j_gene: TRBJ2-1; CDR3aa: CASSYRISGGADWNEQFF; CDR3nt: TGTGCCAGCAGTTATAGAATTAGCGGGGGGGCGGATTGGAATGAGCAGTTCTTC
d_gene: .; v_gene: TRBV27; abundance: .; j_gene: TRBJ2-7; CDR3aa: CAAKGQGLYEQYF; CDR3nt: TGTGCCGCCAAGGGGCAGGGCCTCTACGAGCAGTACTTC
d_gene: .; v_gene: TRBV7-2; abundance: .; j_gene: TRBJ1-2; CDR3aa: CASSADGGNPSGYTF; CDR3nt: TGTGCCAGCAGCGCAGACGGCGGGAACCCCTCGGGCTACACCTTC
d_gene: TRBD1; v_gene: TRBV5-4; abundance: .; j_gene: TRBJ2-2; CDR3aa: CASSWGTGTGELFF; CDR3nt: TGTGCCAGCAGCTGGGGGACAGGGACCGGGGAGCTGTTTTTT
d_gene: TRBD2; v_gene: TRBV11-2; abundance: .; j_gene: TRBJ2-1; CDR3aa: CASSLFSGGALGAGEQFF; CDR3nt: TGTGCCAGCAGCTTGTTCAGCGGGGGGGCCCTGGGCGCGGGTGAGCAGTTCTTC
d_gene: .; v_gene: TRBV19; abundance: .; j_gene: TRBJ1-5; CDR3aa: CASSLRHRGQPQHF; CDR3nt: TGTGCCAGTAGTCTAAGACATAGGGGTCAGCCCCAGCATTTT
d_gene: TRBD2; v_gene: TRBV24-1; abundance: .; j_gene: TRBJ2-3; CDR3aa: CATSDLSGTSGGPDTQYF; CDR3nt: TGTGCCACCAGTGATTTGTCTGGGACTAGCGGGGGTCCAGATACGCAGTATTTT
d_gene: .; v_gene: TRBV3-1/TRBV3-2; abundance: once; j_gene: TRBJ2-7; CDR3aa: CASSSYRSYEQYF; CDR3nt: TGTGCCAGCAGCTCGTACAGGTCCTACGAGCAGTACTTC
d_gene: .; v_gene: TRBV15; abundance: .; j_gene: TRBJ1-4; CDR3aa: CATSRDRTANEKLFF; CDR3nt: TGTGCCACCAGCAGAGATCGGACAGCTAATGAAAAACTGTTTTTT
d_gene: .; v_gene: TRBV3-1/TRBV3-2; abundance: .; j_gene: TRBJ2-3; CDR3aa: CASSPLRSTDTQYF; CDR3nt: TGTGCCAGCAGCCCTCTTCGTAGCACAGATACGCAGTATTTT
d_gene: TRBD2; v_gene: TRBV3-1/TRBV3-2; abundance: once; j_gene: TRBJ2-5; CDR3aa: CASSPMGGGPAETQYF; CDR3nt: TGTGCCAGCAGCCCGATGGGCGGGGGGCCCGCAGAGACCCAGTACTTC
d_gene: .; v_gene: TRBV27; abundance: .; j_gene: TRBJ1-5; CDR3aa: CASSLSGAYSNQPQHF; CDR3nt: TGTGCCAGCAGTTTATCGGGGGCATATAGCAATCAGCCCCAGCATTTT
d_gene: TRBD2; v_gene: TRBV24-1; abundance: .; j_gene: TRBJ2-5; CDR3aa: CATSDPQTSGGEYGETQYF; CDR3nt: TGTGCCACCAGTGATCCACAAACTAGCGGGGGGGAGTACGGAGAGACCCAGTACTTC